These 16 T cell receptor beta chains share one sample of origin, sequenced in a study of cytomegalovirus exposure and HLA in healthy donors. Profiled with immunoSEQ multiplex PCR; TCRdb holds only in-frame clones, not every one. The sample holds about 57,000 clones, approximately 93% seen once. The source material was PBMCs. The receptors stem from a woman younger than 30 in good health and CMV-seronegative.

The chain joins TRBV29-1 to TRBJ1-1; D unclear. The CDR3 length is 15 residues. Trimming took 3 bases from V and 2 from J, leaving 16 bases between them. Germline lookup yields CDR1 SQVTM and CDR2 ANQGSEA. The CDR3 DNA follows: TGCAGCGTTGAGCTTTTTGGCAACCAAAACACTGAAGCTTTCTTT. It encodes CSVELFGNQNTEAFF. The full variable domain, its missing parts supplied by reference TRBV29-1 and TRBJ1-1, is SAVISQKPSRDICQRGTSLTIQCQVDSQVTMMFWYRQQPGQSLTLIATANQGSEATYESGFVIDKFPISRPNLTFSTLTVSNMSPEDSSIYLCSVELFGNQNTEAFFGQGTRLTVV.

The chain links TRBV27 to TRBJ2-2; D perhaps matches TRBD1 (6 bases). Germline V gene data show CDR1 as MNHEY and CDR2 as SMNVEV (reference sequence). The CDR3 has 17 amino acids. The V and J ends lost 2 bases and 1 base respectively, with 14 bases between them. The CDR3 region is CASSLEFGQQNTGELFF. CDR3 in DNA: TGTGCCAGCAGTTTAGAGTTTGGACAGCAGAACACCGGGGAGCTGTTTTTT.

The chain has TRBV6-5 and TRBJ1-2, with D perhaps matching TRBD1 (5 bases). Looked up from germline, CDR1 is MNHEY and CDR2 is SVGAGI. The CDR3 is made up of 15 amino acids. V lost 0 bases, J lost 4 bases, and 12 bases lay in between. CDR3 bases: TGTGCCAGCAGTTACTCCCGCGGGGGAAGCTATGGCTACACCTTC. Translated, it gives CASSYSRGGSYGYTF.

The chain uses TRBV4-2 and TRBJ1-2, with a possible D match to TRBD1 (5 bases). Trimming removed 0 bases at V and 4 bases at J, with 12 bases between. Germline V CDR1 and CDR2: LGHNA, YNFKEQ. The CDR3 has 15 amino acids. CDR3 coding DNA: TGTGCCAGCAGCCAAGACCATCACCAGGGCTATGGCTACACCTTC. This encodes CASSQDHHQGYGYTF.

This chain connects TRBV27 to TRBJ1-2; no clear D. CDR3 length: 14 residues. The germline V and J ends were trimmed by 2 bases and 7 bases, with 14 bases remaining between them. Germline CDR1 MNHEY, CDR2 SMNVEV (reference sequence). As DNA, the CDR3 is TGTGCCAGCAGTTTAGCCGACGGGGTGCGTGGCTACACCTTC. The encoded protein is CASSLADGVRGYTF.

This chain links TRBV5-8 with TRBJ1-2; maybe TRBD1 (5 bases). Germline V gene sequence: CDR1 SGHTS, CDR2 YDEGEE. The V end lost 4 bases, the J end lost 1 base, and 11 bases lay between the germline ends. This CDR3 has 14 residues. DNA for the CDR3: TGTGCCAGCAGCCCGTGGGGCTTTAACTATGGCTACACCTTC. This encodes CASSPWGFNYGYTF. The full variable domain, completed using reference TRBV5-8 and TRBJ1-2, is EAGVTQSPTHLIKTRGQQATLRCSPISGHTSVYWYQQALGLGLQFLLWYDEGEERNRGNFPPRFSGRQFPNYSSELNVNALELEDSALYLCASSPWGFNYGYTFGSGTRLTVV.

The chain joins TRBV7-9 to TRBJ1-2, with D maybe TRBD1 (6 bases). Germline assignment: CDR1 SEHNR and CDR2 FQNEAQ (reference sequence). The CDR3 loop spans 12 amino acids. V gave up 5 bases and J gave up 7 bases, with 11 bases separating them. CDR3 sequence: CASSNRAGGYTF. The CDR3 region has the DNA TGTGCCAGCAGCAACAGGGCTGGTGGCTACACCTTC.

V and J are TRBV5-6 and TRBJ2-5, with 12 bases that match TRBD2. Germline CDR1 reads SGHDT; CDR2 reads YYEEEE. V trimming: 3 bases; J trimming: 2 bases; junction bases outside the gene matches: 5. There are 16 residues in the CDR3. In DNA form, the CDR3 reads TGTGCCAGCAGCTCGAGACTAGCGGGAGAGCAAGAGACCCAGTACTTC. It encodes CASSSRLAGEQETQYF.

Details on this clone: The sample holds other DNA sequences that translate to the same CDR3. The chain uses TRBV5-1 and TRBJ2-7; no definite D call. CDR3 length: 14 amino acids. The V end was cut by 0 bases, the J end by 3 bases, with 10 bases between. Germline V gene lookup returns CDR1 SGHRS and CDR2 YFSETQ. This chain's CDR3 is CASSLAPGSYEQYV. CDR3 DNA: TGCGCCAGCAGCTTGGCCCCAGGCAGCTACGAGCAGTACGTC.

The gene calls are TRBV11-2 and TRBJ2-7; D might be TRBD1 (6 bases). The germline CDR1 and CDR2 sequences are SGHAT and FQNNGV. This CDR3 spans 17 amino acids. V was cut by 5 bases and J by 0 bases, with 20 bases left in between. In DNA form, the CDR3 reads TGTGCCAGCAGCCACCCCGACACAGGGAAGAGCTCCTACGAGCAGTACTTC. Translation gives CASSHPDTGKSSYEQYF.

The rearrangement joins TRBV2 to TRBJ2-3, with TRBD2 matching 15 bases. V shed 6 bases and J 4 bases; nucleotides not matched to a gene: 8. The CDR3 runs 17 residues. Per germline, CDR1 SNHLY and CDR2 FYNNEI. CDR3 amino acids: CASRGLAGGRYADTQYF. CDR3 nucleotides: TGTGCCAGCAGAGGACTAGCGGGGGGGCGTTATGCAGATACGCAGTATTTT.

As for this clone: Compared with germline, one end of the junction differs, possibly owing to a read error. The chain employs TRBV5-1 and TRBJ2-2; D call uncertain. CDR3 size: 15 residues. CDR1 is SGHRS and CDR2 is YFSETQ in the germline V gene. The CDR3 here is CASSWKPGDTGELFF. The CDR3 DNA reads TGCGCCAGCAGCTGGAAGCCAGGCGACACTGGGGAGCTGTTTTTT.

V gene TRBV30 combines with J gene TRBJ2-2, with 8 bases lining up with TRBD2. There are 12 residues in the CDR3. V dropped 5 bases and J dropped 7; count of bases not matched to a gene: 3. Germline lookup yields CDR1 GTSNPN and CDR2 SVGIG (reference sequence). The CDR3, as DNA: TGTGCCTGGGGTACTAGCGGCGGGGAGCTGTTTTTT. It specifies CAWGTSGGELFF.

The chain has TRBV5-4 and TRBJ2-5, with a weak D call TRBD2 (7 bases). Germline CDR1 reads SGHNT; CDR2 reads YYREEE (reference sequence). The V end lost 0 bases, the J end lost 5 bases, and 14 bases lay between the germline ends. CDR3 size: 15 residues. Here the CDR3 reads CASSLDGGRSETQYF. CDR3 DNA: TGTGCCAGCAGCTTGGACGGGGGGCGGTCGGAGACCCAGTACTTC. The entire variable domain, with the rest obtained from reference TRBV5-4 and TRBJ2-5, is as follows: ETGVTQSPTHLIKTRGQQVTLRCSSQSGHNTVSWYQQALGQGPQFIFQYYREEENGRGNFPPRFSGLQFPNYSSELNVNALELDDSALYLCASSLDGGRSETQYFGPGTRLLVL.

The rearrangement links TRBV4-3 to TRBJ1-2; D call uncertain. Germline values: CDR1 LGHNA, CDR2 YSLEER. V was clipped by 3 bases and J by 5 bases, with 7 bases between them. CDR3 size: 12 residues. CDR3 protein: CASSQAQYGYTF. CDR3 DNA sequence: TGCGCCAGCAGCCAGGCCCAGTATGGCTACACCTTC.

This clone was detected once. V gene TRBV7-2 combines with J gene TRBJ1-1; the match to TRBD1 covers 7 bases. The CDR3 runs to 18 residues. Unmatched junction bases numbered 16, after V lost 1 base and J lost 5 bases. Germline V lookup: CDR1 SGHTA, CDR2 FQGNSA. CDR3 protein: CASSLEAPRGLLATEAFF. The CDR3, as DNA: TGTGCCAGCAGCTTAGAAGCGCCCAGGGGGTTGTTGGCGACTGAAGCTTTCTTT.